Following are 22 T cell receptor beta chains from one sample sequenced in a study of blood T cell repertoires in COVID-19. Profiled with immunoSEQ multiplex PCR; TCRdb holds only in-frame clones, not every one. The table records around 390,000 clones, approximately 87% of them present only once. Specimen: PBMCs or T cells enriched from blood (not recorded which). These receptors originate from a woman aged 45-59 years who had recovered from COVID-19.

The chain employs TRBV10-3 and TRBJ2-5; the D gene is possibly TRBD2 (5 bases). Germline V lookup: CDR1 ENHRY, CDR2 SYGVKD. There are 14 residues in the CDR3. The V gene lost 4 bases and the J gene lost 5 bases, with 14 bases spanning the gap. The CDR3 nucleotides read TGTGCCATCAGTGTACGGGGTGCAATCGAGACCCAGTACTTC. Protein sequence: CAISVRGAIETQYF.

Note on this clone: This same CDR3 is encoded by further DNA sequences in the sample. The chain couples TRBV12-3 or TRBV12-4 to TRBJ2-5; D gene ambiguous. The V gene lost 5 bases and the J gene lost 5 bases, with 9 bases spanning the gap. CDR3 length equals 12 residues. CDR3 sequence (DNA): TGTGCCAGCAGTCTGACTGGGGAGACCCAGTACTTC. This sequence encodes CASSLTGETQYF.

The rearrangement joins TRBV9 to TRBJ2-7, with D maybe TRBD2 (7 bases). Germline CDR1 reads SGDLS; CDR2 reads YYNGEE. Trimming removed 4 bases from V and 5 bases from J, with 16 bases in between. The CDR3 has 14 amino acids. The CDR3 DNA sequence: TGTGCCAGCAGCCGAGGGGGGGTAGGTGACGAGCAGTACTTC. Translated: CASSRGGVGDEQYF.

This chain uses TRBV6-4 with TRBJ2-1; 8 bases match TRBD2. V dropped 4 bases and J dropped 3; count of bases not matched to a gene: 2. The germline V gene has CDR1 MRHNA and CDR2 SNTAGT. The CDR3 sequence is 14 residues long. CDR3 nucleotide sequence: TGTGCCAGCAGTGCCAGCGGGGGCTACAATGAGCAGTTCTTC. As protein: CASSASGGYNEQFF.

CDR3 sequence reads: CASSQVLRQGWETFF. In nucleotides, the CDR3 is TGTGCCAGCAGCCAAGTTTTGCGCCAGGGGTGGGAAACTTTCTTT. This rearrangement joins TRBV3-1 (or the pseudogene TRBV3-2) to TRBJ1-1; TRBD1 is a possible D gene (6 bases). V lost 1 base and J 12 bases, leaving 21 bases between the germline ends. This CDR3 contains 15 residues. Germline values: CDR1 LGHDT, CDR2 YNNKEL (reference sequence).

The chain carries TRBV19 and TRBJ2-2; 7 bases are shared with TRBD1. The length of the CDR3 is 16 residues. V shed 5 bases, J shed 1 base, and the junction held 7 bases outside the gene matches. Germline V gene sequence: CDR1 LNHDA, CDR2 SQIVND (reference sequence). In DNA, the CDR3 is TGTGCCAGTAGTCCGGGACAGTTCTTGAACACCGGGGAGCTGTTTTTT. Amino acids: CASSPGQFLNTGELFF.

The table lists this clone with a count of one. The chain carries TRBV30 and TRBJ2-3, with 9 bases matching TRBD1. Germline CDR1 GTSNPN, CDR2 SVGIG (reference sequence). V trimming: 4 bases; J trimming: 2 bases; junction bases outside the gene matches: 7. CDR3 size: 15 residues. As DNA, the CDR3 is TGTGCCTGGAAGGCCGGGACAGGGCTCACAGATACGCAGTATTTT. Translation: CAWKAGTGLTDTQYF. Filled out from reference TRBV30 and TRBJ2-3, the complete variable domain reads SQTIHQWPATLVQPVGSPLSLECTVEGTSNPNLYWYRQAAGRGLQLLFYSVGIGQISSEVPQNLSASRPQDRQFILSSKKLLLSDSGFYLCAWKAGTGLTDTQYFGPGTRLTVL.

This clone was counted between two and nine times. This chain joins TRBV24-1 and TRBJ2-3; 10 nucleotides align to TRBD2. Germline CDR1 and CDR2: KGHDR and SFDVKD. The CDR3 has 14 amino acids. The trim removed 5 bases at V and 5 bases at J, leaving 3 bases unmatched. This CDR3 reads CATSGAGGGDTQYF. The CDR3 DNA is TGTGCCACCAGTGGAGCGGGGGGGGGAGATACGCAGTATTTT.

This chain uses TRBV18 with TRBJ1-2, with 12 bases matching TRBD1. The CDR3 is 14 residues long. Unmatched junction bases numbered 3, after V lost 3 bases and J lost 7 bases. Germline values: CDR1 KGHSH, CDR2 LQKENI. The CDR3 here is CASSPGQGAFGYTF. In nucleotides, the CDR3 is TGTGCCAGCTCACCGGGACAGGGGGCGTTTGGCTACACCTTC. The whole variable domain, filled in from reference TRBV18 and TRBJ1-2, reads NAGVMQNPRHLVRRRGQEARLRCSPMKGHSHVYWYRQLPEEGLKFMVYLQKENIIDESGMPKERFSAEFPKEGPSILRIQQVVRGDSAAYFCASSPGQGAFGYTFGSGTRLTVV.

The rearrangement joins TRBV11-2 to TRBJ1-2; maybe TRBD1 (6 bases). This CDR3 has 15 residues. Germline values: CDR1 SGHAT, CDR2 FQNNGV. Trimming took 0 bases from V and 5 from J, leaving 13 bases between them. Here the CDR3 reads CASSLDRQASYGYTF. In DNA, the CDR3 is TGTGCCAGCAGCTTAGACCGACAGGCTTCATATGGCTACACCTTC.

The CDR3 protein is CASSWDSFYEQYF. The DNA of the CDR3 is TGCGCCAGCAGCTGGGACAGTTTCTACGAGCAGTACTTC. The rearrangement uses TRBV5-1 and TRBJ2-7, with 7 bases that match TRBD1. CDR1 is SGHRS and CDR2 is YFSETQ in the germline V gene. V was clipped by 3 bases and J by 3 bases; unmatched bases: 3. This CDR3 has 13 residues.

The chain links TRBV18 to TRBJ2-3, with 10 bases matching TRBD2. V was pared by 6 bases and J by 6 bases, with 15 bases of the junction left unmatched. The CDR3 covers 17 residues. The V gene's germline CDR1 is KGHSH and CDR2 LQKENI. The chain's CDR3 is CASSPGSLAGAGDTQYF. Written as DNA, the CDR3 is TGTGCCAGCTCGCCCGGCTCGCTAGCGGGGGCAGGGGATACGCAGTATTTT. The full variable domain, rest sourced from reference TRBV18 and TRBJ2-3, is NAGVMQNPRHLVRRRGQEARLRCSPMKGHSHVYWYRQLPEEGLKFMVYLQKENIIDESGMPKERFSAEFPKEGPSILRIQQVVRGDSAAYFCASSPGSLAGAGDTQYFGPGTRLTVL.

V and J are TRBV4-3 and TRBJ2-5; the match to TRBD1 covers 8 bases. This CDR3 has 15 residues. Trimming removed 0 bases from V and 6 bases from J; junction bases left unmatched: 6. Looked up from germline, CDR1 is LGHNA and CDR2 is YSLEER. CDR3 nucleotides: TGCGCCAGCAGCCAAGAAGCAGGGGGCGGGAAGACCCAGTACTTC. It codes for CASSQEAGGGKTQYF.

The chain uses TRBV19 and TRBJ1-4; D call uncertain. The germline V gene encodes CDR1 LNHDA and CDR2 SQIVND (reference sequence). Trimming stripped 5 bases from V and 8 bases from J, with 12 bases between. The CDR3 sequence is 13 residues long. CDR3 in amino acids: CASSRPAGEKLFF. CDR3 DNA: TGTGCCAGTAGTCGGCCAGCGGGAGAAAAACTGTTTTTT.

This sequence joins TRBV30 and TRBJ2-3, with D tentatively TRBD1 (6 bases). CDR1 and CDR2 from the germline V gene are GTSNPN and SVGIG (reference sequence). With 4 bases removed from V and 3 bases from J, the gap between germline ends came to 14 bases. The CDR3 covers 14 residues. The CDR3 here is CAWTSTGITDTQYF. Here the CDR3 DNA reads TGTGCCTGGACCTCGACAGGTATAACAGATACGCAGTATTTT. Full variable domain (remainder filled in from reference TRBV30 and TRBJ2-3): SQTIHQWPATLVQPVGSPLSLECTVEGTSNPNLYWYRQAAGRGLQLLFYSVGIGQISSEVPQNLSASRPQDRQFILSSKKLLLSDSGFYLCAWTSTGITDTQYFGPGTRLTVL.

The V call is TRBV5-1, the J call TRBJ2-2, with a tentative D call TRBD1 (5 bases). The V gene lost 0 bases and the J gene lost 4 bases, with 7 bases spanning the gap. Germline loops: CDR1 SGHRS, CDR2 YFSETQ. This CDR3 contains 14 residues. The CDR3 sequence is CASSLAGPTGELFF. The CDR3 DNA reads TGCGCCAGCAGCTTGGCAGGGCCCACCGGGGAGCTGTTTTTT.

The chain has TRBV4-3 and TRBJ1-6, with D unresolved. This CDR3 has 16 amino acids. V was cut by 2 bases and J by 7 bases, with 15 bases left in between. CDR1 LGHNA and CDR2 YSLEER come from the germline V gene. CDR3 sequence: CASSQSLQNPNSPLHF. The CDR3 coding sequence is TGCGCCAGCAGCCAATCCCTTCAGAATCCGAATTCACCCCTCCACTTT.

This clone was counted only a few times. This chain links TRBV11-3 with TRBJ2-1; possible D gene TRBD2, 5 bases. The germline gives CDR1 SGHNT, CDR2 YENEEA. V shed 5 bases and J shed 9 bases, with 11 bases lying between them. The CDR3 consists of 12 residues. This CDR3 is CASSRDFGEQFF. In nucleotides, the CDR3 is TGTGCCAGCAGCCGGGATTTCGGTGAGCAGTTCTTC.

This clone showed up just once. This sequence joins TRBV28 and TRBJ1-1; unclear D gene. Trimming shortened V by 3 bases and J by 6 bases, and 23 bases separated the two germline ends. Germline V gene sequence: CDR1 MDHEN, CDR2 SYDVKM. The CDR3 extends over 17 amino acids. The CDR3 DNA follows: TGTGCCAGCAGTTTTTCTTATGGTGGCACGGGGTTGGCTGAAGCTTTCTTT. This codes for CASSFSYGGTGLAEAFF.

The chain uses TRBV28 and TRBJ1-4, with no clear D. With 1 base removed from V and 4 bases from J, the gap between germline ends came to 13 bases. The CDR3 consists of 16 residues. Looked up from germline, CDR1 is MDHEN and CDR2 is SYDVKM. The CDR3 DNA reads TGTGCCAGCAGTTTATCCCCCGACGGGGTTAATGAAAAACTGTTTTTT. It encodes CASSLSPDGVNEKLFF.

On this clone: Other DNA sequences of this sample code for an identical CDR3. This chain links TRBV6-1 with TRBJ1-1; D is perhaps TRBD1 (5 bases). This CDR3 is 12 amino acids long. The V and J ends lost 2 bases and 5 bases respectively, with 6 bases between them. The germline V gene encodes CDR1 MNHNS and CDR2 SASEGT. The CDR3 region has the DNA TGTGCCAGCAGTGAACGGGGGACTGAAGCTTTCTTT. Translating it yields CASSERGTEAFF.

The chain employs TRBV15 and TRBJ2-6, with a weak D call TRBD1 (5 bases). The germline V gene has CDR1 LNHNV and CDR2 YYDKDF (reference sequence). CDR3 length: 17 amino acids. V was pared by 4 bases and J by 4 bases, with 17 bases between. The CDR3 is CATSKSHARAGANVLTF. The CDR3 DNA reads TGTGCCACCAGCAAATCGCACGCCAGGGCCGGGGCCAACGTCCTGACTTTC.